These 15 T cell receptor beta chains share one sample of origin, sequenced in a study of T cell repertoires in cytomegalovirus infection. TCRdb redid the calling of the reads with MiXCR, one entry per CDR3 protein. The sample consists of about 150,000 distinct CDR3 sequences, 23% of them appearing once. Sequencing used PBMCs. The receptors were sampled from a human donor in good health (CMV status not recorded). Some clones in this sample may be carry-over from other donors' samples.

CDR3 amino acids: CASSLSGAPGTQYF. CDR3 nucleotides: TGTGCCAGCAGTCTCTCCGGGGCCCCAGGGACCCAGTACTTC. The chain recombines TRBV28 with TRBJ2-5, with D perhaps assigned TRBD1 or TRBD2 (5 bases each). The germline gives CDR1 MDHEN, CDR2 SYDVKM. The CDR3 length is 14 residues. Trimming stripped 5 bases from V and 7 bases from J, with 17 bases between. Combining the CDR3 with reference TRBV28 and TRBJ2-5 gives the whole variable domain DVKVTQSSRYLVKRTGEKVFLECVQDMDHENMFWYRQDPGLGLRLIYFSYDVKMKEKGDIPEGYSVSREKKERFSLILESASTNQTSMYLCASSLSGAPGTQYFGPGTRLLVL.

V and J are TRBV29-1 and TRBJ2-3; maybe TRBD1 (6 bases). The CDR3 loop spans 13 amino acids. Germline assignment: CDR1 SQVTM and CDR2 ANQGSEA. The germline V and J ends were trimmed by 2 bases and 4 bases, with 10 bases remaining between them. In nucleotides, the CDR3 is TGCAGCGTTGAAAGACAGGTCGCAGATACGCAGTATTTT. Protein: CSVERQVADTQYF.

CDR3 nucleotides: TGCAGTGTCTACCCCCCAGGGGGCACAGATACGCAGTATTTT. Protein product: CSVYPPGGTDTQYF. The V call is TRBV20-1, the J call TRBJ2-3; a possible D gene is TRBD1 (6 bases). From germline, CDR1 is DFQATT and CDR2 SNEGSKA (reference sequence). The CDR3 totals 14 residues. Trimming cost V 7 bases and J 1 base, with 15 bases left between them.

With respect to this clonotype: One junction end does not reproduce the germline sequence, and a read error may be involved. V is TRBV7-7 and J is TRBJ2-3, with D perhaps TRBD2 (5 bases). This CDR3 has 15 residues. Germline-derived CDR1 and CDR2 are SSHAT and FNYEAQ (reference sequence). CDR3 in DNA: TGTGCTAGCAGCAAAACCCGGGATTACACAGATACGCAGTATTTT. Protein: CASSKTRDYTDTQYF.

As for this clonotype: This could be a read error, since a much larger clone is one nucleotide away. The genes are TRBV7-8 and TRBJ1-3; D remains unclear. Germline CDR1 SGHVS, CDR2 FQNEAQ. The CDR3 is 14 residues long. V dropped 3 bases and J dropped 2 bases, with 8 bases sitting between them. This chain's CDR3 is CASSFGKAGNTIYF. In DNA form, the CDR3 reads TGTGCCAGCAGCTTCGGGAAAGCTGGAAACACCATATATTTT.

The V and J genes are TRBV5-6 and TRBJ2-6; the D is unclear. The germline V gene has CDR1 SGHDT and CDR2 YYEEEE. Between the trimmed V and J ends, which lost 1 base and 1 base, there was a span of 6 bases. This CDR3 region has 15 residues. In nucleotides, the CDR3 is TGTGCCAGCAGCTTGCTGGAATCTGGGGCCAACGTCCTGACTTTC. It yields the protein CASSLLESGANVLTF.

This clonotype showed up just a few times. The V gene is TRBV29-1, the J gene TRBJ1-1; 7 bases are a match to TRBD1. The trim removed 6 bases at V and 0 bases at J, leaving 7 bases unmatched. The CDR3 is 14 amino acids. The germline gives CDR1 SQVTM, CDR2 ANQGSEA. The CDR3 sequence: CSVTQGWLNTEAFF. DNA for the CDR3: TGCAGCGTGACACAGGGGTGGCTGAACACTGAAGCTTTCTTT.

This clonotype has a count of ten or more. CDR3 coding DNA: TGTGCCAGCACCGAAGGGACTAGCGGGAGGACAGATACGCAGTATTTT. The encoded protein is CASTEGTSGRTDTQYF. The chain couples TRBV6-2 or TRBV6-3 to TRBJ2-3; 15 positions match TRBD2. Looked up from germline, CDR1 is MNHEY and CDR2 is SVGEGT. J lost 3 bases, V lost 7 bases, and 5 bases had no gene match. The CDR3 is made up of 16 amino acids.

The J gene is TRBJ2-3, the V gene TRBV5-1; D call uncertain. From germline, CDR1 is SGHRS and CDR2 YFSETQ. V lost 0 bases to trimming and J lost 1 base, with 3 bases between them. The length of the CDR3 is 13 residues. This CDR3 reads CASSLGRTDTQYF. The CDR3 DNA reads TGCGCCAGCAGCTTGGGCCGCACAGATACGCAGTATTTT.

This clonotype has only a few counts. The chain couples TRBV5-4 to TRBJ2-5; TRBD2 might be the D (6 bases). The CDR3 extends over 14 amino acids. CDR1 and CDR2 from the germline V gene are SGHNT and YYREEE (reference sequence). V lost 4 bases and J lost 4, with 14 bases in between. In DNA, the CDR3 is TGTGCCAGCAGCCCCTCGGGGGTTGGAGAGACCCAGTACTTC. Protein product: CASSPSGVGETQYF.

There are a few counts of this clonotype. The chain combines TRBV20-1 with TRBJ2-7; D is undetermined. The CDR3 length is 13 residues. Germline V lookup: CDR1 DFQATT, CDR2 SNEGSKA (reference sequence). Trimming took 0 bases from V and 3 from J, leaving 9 bases between them. CDR3 protein: CSAREPIDYEQYF. DNA of the CDR3: TGCAGTGCTAGAGAACCTATAGACTACGAGCAGTACTTC.

The rearrangement joins TRBV28 to TRBJ2-5; the D gene is possibly TRBD1 (6 bases). The CDR3 runs 14 residues. Trimming left V 6 bases short and J 1 base short, with 12 bases between. Germline CDR1 MDHEN, CDR2 SYDVKM. CDR3 region: CASSTPDSQETQYF. The CDR3 nucleotides are TGTGCCAGCAGCACCCCGGACAGCCAAGAGACCCAGTACTTC.

Many counts were recorded for this clonotype. The V gene is TRBV11-1, the J gene TRBJ2-2; the match to TRBD1 covers 8 bases. The germline gives CDR1 SGHAT, CDR2 FQDESV (reference sequence). The ends lost 5 bases at V and 8 bases at J; junction bases unmatched: 7. This CDR3 contains 14 residues. For the CDR3, the DNA is TGTGCCAGCAGCCATGACAGGGGAGGTGGGGAGCTGTTTTTT. Amino acid sequence: CASSHDRGGGELFF.

The rearrangement uses TRBV2 and TRBJ2-1, with D perhaps TRBD2 (7 bases). Germline V gene lookup returns CDR1 SNHLY and CDR2 FYNNEI. Trimming shortened V by 8 bases and J by 6 bases, and 17 bases separated the two germline ends. This CDR3 is 14 amino acids long. The CDR3 is CASGTGGGINEQFF. In DNA form, the CDR3 reads TGTGCCAGCGGGACGGGGGGCGGGATCAATGAGCAGTTCTTC.

The rearrangement joins TRBV6-1 to TRBJ2-1, with D tentatively TRBD2 (5 bases). The V end lost 4 bases, the J end lost 9 bases, and 13 bases lay between the germline ends. The CDR3 runs 13 residues. Germline values: CDR1 MNHNS, CDR2 SASEGT. This CDR3 is CASSASPGSEQFF. The DNA of the CDR3 is TGTGCCAGCAGTGCGTCTCCGGGATCTGAGCAGTTCTTC.